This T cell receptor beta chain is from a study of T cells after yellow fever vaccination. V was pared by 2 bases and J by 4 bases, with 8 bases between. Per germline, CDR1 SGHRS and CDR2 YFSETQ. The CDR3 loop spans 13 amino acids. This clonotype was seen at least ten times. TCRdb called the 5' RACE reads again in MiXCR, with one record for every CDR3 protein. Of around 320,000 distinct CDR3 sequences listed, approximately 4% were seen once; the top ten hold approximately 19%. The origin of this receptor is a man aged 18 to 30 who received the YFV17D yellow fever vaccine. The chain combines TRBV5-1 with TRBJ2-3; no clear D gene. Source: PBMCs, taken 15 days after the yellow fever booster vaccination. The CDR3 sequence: CASSFWTADTQYF. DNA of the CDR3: TGCGCCAGCAGCTTTTGGACGGCAGATACGCAGTATTTT.